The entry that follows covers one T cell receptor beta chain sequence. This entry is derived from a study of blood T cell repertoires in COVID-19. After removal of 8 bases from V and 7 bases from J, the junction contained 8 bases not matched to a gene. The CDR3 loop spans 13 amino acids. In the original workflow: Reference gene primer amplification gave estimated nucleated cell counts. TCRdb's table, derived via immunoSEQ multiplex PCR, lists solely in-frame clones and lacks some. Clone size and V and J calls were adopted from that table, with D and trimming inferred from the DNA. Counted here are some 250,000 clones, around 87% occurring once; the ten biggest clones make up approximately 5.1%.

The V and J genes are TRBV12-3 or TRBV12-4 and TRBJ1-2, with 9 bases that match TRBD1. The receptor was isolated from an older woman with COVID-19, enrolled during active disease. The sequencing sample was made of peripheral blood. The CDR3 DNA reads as TGTGCCAGCGCCGGGACAGGGCTGCGTGGCTACACCTTC. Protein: CASAGTGLRGYTF.